The sequence of this T cell receptor beta chain was determined in a study of OX40 agonist ivuxolimab in advanced cancers. Libraries were prepared by immunoSEQ multiplex PCR; TCRdb keeps only in-frame clonotypes and omits some of them. This sample has about 46,000 clones; approximately 86% occur once, and the top ten carry 11%. Germline assignment: CDR1 SGHRS and CDR2 YFSETQ. The CDR3 has 16 amino acids. Losses at the gene ends were 2 bases for V and 0 bases for J; bases not matched to a gene: 5. This specimen consisted of CD4+ or CD8+ T cells sorted from blood, obtained in a trial of the OX40 agonist ivuxolimab. The V and J genes are TRBV5-1 and TRBJ2-3, with 8 bases lining up with TRBD2. The TCR was taken from an adult with an advanced solid tumor such as melanoma, head and neck, liver or kidney cancer. CDR3 coding DNA: TGCGCCAGCAGCTTTACCGGGACTAGTAGCACAGATACGCAGTATTTT. It translates to CASSFTGTSSTDTQYF.